Listed below are T cell receptor beta chains from one sample, sequenced in a study of T cell repertoires in cytomegalovirus infection. TCRdb processed the reads anew with MiXCR; each CDR3 protein has one entry. The sample holds approximately 990,000 distinct CDR3 sequences, 31% seen once. Antigens of these TCRs are unknown. The starting material was cultured CD8+ T cells from PBMCs, obtained from culture after CMV antigen stimulation. The receptors derive from a human donor in good health (CMV status not recorded). Some clones in this sample may be carry-over from other donors' samples. CDR3s include the opening cysteine and the closing phenylalanine or tryptophan. Each record gives: CDR3 length, V gene, J gene, clone size, D gene, CDR3 DNA, CDR3 protein. A D gene is named only where the DNA matches it firmly. Only part of the rows carry a size: once, few, many, or a class if the clone is expanded.

>19|TRBV28|TRBJ2-6|few|TRBD1
TGTGCCAGCAGTCCAAGGGACAGGGGCAAAAGCTCTGGGGCCAACGTCCTGACTTTC
CASSPRDRGKSSGANVLTF
>13|TRBV15|TRBJ1-5|.|.
TGTGCCACCAGCAGAGAGGACGGTCAGCCCCAGCATTTT
CATSREDGQPQHF
>19|TRBV6-1|TRBJ2-3|few|TRBD2
TGTGCCAGCAGTGACCCGTGGGCTAGCGGGTCCCTTGTCACAGATACGCAGTATTTT
CASSDPWASGSLVTDTQYF
>16|TRBV28|TRBJ2-2|.|.
TGTGCCAGCAGGAGACAGAAAGCGGCGAACACCGGGGAGCTGTTTTTT
CASRRQKAANTGELFF
>11|TRBV7-8|TRBJ1-1|few|.
TGTGCCAGCAGCCCCCCGGGACAACCTTTCTTT
CASSPPGQPFF
>17|TRBV5-3|TRBJ1-5|.|TRBD1
TGTGCCAGCAGCTTATCCCTGACAGGGGCTCCCAATCAGCCCCAGCATTTT
CASSLSLTGAPNQPQHF
>13|TRBV6-5|TRBJ2-3|.|.
TGTGCCAGCATCCCCCGGGGGACAGATACGCAGTATTTT
CASIPRGTDTQYF
>16|TRBV7-8|TRBJ1-1|few|TRBD1
TGTGCCAGCAGCTCTGATCCGACAGGGGAGGACACTGAAGCTTTCTTT
CASSSDPTGEDTEAFF
>14|TRBV5-4|TRBJ2-1|many|.
TGTGCCAGCAGACCGGGACGGATATACAATGAGCAGTTCTTC
CASRPGRIYNEQFF
>14|TRBV10-3|TRBJ1-4|.|.
TGTGCCATCAGTGAGACAGGTCATGGGGAAAAACTGTTTTTT
CAISETGHGEKLFF
>16|TRBV12-5|TRBJ1-1|.|.
TGTGCTAGTGGTTTCTACCAGAGGACGGGGAACACTGAAGCTTTCTTT
CASGFYQRTGNTEAFF
>15|TRBV7-9|TRBJ2-1|many|.
TGTGCCAGCAGCTTCGCACAGGGTGTCTACAATGAGCAGTTCTTC
CASSFAQGVYNEQFF
>15|TRBV27|TRBJ2-1|.|.
TGTGCCCGCAGGCCTGAGGGGCTCTCCTACAATGAGCAGTTCTTC
CARRPEGLSYNEQFF
>15|TRBV4-1|TRBJ1-5|few|.
TGCGCCAGCAGCCAGGGTGGGGGGCCGCATCAGCCCCAGCATTTT
CASSQGGGPHQPQHF
>14|TRBV24-1|TRBJ1-5|.|.
TGTGCCACCAGTGAGGAAGGGGTCATTCAGCCCCAGCATTTT
CATSEEGVIQPQHF
>14|TRBV27|TRBJ1-1|.|.
TGTGCCAGCAGAAATCAGGGTGCGGGGACTGAAGCTTTCTTT
CASRNQGAGTEAFF
>15|TRBV6-1|TRBJ2-3|many|TRBD1
TGTGCCAGCAGTGAAGCTGAAGGGGGCGCAGATACGCAGTATTTT
CASSEAEGGADTQYF
>17|TRBV7-4|TRBJ2-5|.|.
TGTGCCAGCAGCTTAGTGGGCGGGACAGTGGACGAGGAGACCCAGTACTTC
CASSLVGGTVDEETQYF
>14|TRBV7-2|TRBJ1-1|many|.
TGTGCCAGCAGCCCCGTTACAGTTAACACTGAAGCTTTCTTT
CASSPVTVNTEAFF
>11|TRBV10-2|TRBJ2-7|.|.
TGCGCCAGCACCCGAGGGGACGAGCAGTACTTC
CASTRGDEQYF
>15|TRBV28|TRBJ1-3|.|TRBD1
TGTGCCAGCAGCTCGACAGGGTCCCTCGTCAACACCATATATTTT
CASSSTGSLVNTIYF
>16|TRBV5-4|TRBJ1-1|.|.
TGTGCCAGCAGCTTGGCTGTGGCCTTCGGGAGGACTGAAGCTTTCTTT
CASSLAVAFGRTEAFF
>13|TRBV6-1|TRBJ2-7|many|.
TGTGCCAGCAGGAGGGACATACCCTACGAGCAGTACTTC
CASRRDIPYEQYF
>15|TRBV7-6|TRBJ1-4|.|.
TGTGCTAGCAGCCCCACGGGGTCCCCGACTGAAAAACTGTTTTTT
CASSPTGSPTEKLFF